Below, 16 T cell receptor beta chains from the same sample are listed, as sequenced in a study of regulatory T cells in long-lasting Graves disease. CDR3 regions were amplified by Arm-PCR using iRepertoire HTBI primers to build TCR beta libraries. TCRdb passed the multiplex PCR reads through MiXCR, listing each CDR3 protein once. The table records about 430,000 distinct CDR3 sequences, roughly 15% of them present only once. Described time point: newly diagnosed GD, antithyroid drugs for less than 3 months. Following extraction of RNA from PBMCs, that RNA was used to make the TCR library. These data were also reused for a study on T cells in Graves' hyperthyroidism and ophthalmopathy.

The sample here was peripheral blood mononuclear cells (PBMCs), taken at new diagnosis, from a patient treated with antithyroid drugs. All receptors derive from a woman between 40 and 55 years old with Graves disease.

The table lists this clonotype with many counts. CDR3 loop: CASSPGTSGLEQFF. CDR3 nucleotide sequence: TGTGCCAGCAGCCCCGGGACTAGCGGCCTAGAGCAGTTCTTC. The chain carries TRBV12-3 or TRBV12-4 and TRBJ2-1, with 11 bases that match TRBD2. CDR3 size: 14 residues. The trim removed 6 bases at V and 10 bases at J, leaving 8 bases unmatched.

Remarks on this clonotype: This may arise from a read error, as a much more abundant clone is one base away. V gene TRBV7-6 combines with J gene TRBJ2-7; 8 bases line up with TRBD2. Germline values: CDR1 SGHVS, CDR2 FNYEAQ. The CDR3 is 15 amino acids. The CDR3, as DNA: TGTGCCAGCAGCTCGTACCGGGACAAGGGGGGGACTAGGCACTTC. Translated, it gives CASSSYRDKGGTRHF.

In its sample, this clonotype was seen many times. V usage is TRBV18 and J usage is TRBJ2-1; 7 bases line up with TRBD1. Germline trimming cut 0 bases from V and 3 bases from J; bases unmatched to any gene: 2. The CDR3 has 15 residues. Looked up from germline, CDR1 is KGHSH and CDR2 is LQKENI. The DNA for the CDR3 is TGTGCCAGCTCACCACCGACAGGGCGCTACAATGAGCAGTTCTTC. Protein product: CASSPPTGRYNEQFF.

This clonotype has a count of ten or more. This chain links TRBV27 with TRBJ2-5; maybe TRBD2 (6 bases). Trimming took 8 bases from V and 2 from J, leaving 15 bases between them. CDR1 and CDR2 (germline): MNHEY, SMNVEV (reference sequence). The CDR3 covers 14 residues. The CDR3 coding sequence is TGTGCCAGCGTAGGGCGGGGACCGCAAGAGACCCAGTACTTC. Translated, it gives CASVGRGPQETQYF.

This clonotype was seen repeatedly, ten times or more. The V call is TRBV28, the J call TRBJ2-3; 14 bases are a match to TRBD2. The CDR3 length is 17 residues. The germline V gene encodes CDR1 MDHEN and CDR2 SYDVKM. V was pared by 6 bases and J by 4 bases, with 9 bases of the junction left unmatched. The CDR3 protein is CASRTGLAGEGSDTQYF. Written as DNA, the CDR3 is TGTGCCAGCAGAACGGGACTAGCGGGAGAAGGATCAGATACGCAGTATTTT.

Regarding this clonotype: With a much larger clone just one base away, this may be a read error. CDR3 sequence: CASSLGRAFSTDTQYF. The CDR3 DNA follows: TGTGCCAGCAGTTTGGGTCGGGCATTTAGCACAGATACGCAGTATTTT. The rearrangement links TRBV12-3 or TRBV12-4 to TRBJ2-3, with no clear D. The CDR3 contains 16 residues. V was shortened by 3 bases and J by 0 bases, with 13 bases between the two germline ends.

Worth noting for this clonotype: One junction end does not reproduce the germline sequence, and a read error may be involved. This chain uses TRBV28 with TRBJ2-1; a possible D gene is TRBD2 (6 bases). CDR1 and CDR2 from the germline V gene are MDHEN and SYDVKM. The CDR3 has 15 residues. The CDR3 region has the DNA TGTGCCAGCAGTGCTGGGGGGAGCTCCCACAATGAGCAGTTCTTC. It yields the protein CASSAGGSSHNEQFF.

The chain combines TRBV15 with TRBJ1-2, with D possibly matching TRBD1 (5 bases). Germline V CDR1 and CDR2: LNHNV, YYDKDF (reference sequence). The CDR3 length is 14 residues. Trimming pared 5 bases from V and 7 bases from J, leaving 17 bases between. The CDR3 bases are TGTGCCACCAGCCCGCAGCGGACAAGCTCTGGCTACACCTTC. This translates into CATSPQRTSSGYTF.

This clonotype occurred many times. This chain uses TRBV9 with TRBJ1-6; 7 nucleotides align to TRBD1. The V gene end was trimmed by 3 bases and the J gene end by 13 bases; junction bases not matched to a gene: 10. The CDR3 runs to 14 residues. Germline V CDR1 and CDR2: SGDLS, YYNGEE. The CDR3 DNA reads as TGTGCCAGCAGCGCTACAGGGGCAAGAGAGCCCCTCCACTTT. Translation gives CASSATGAREPLHF.

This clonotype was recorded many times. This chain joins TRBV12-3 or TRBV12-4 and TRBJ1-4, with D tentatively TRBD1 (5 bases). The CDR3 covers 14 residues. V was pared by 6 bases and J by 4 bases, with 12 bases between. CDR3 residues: CASRTGTLNEKLFF. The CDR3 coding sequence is TGTGCCAGCAGAACCGGGACTCTTAATGAAAAACTGTTTTTT.

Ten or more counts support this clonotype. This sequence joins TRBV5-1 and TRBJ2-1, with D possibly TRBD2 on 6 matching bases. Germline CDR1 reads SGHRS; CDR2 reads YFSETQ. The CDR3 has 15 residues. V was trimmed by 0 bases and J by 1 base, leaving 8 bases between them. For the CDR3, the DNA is TGCGCCAGCAGCTTGGACGGGAGATCCTACAATGAGCAGTTCTTC. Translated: CASSLDGRSYNEQFF.

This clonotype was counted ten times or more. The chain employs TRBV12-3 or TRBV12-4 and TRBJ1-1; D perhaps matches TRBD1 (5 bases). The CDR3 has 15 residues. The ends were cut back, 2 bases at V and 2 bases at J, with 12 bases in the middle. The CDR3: CASSLTSGGNTEAFF. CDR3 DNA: TGTGCCAGCAGTTTAACGAGCGGGGGTAACACTGAAGCTTTCTTT.

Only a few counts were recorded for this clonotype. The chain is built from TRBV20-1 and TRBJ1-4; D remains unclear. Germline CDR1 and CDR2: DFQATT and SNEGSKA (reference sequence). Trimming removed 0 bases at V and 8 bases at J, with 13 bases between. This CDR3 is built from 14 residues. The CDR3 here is CSARDAGGEEKLFF. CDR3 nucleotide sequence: TGCAGTGCTAGAGATGCTGGTGGGGAGGAAAAACTGTTTTTT.

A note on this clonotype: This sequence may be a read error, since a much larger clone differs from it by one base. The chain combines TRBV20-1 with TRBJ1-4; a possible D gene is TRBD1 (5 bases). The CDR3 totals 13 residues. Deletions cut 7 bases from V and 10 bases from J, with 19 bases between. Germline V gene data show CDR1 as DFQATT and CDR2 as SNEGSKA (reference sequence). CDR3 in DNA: TGCAGTGTTAAGGACGGGGGGGTGGGAAAACTGTTTTTT. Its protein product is CSVKDGGVGKLFF.

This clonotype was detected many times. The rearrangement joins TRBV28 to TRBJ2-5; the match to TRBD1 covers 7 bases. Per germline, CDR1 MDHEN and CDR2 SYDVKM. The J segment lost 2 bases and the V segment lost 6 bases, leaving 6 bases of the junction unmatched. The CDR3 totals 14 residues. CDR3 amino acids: CASREDRYQETQYF. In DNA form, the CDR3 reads TGTGCCAGCAGGGAGGACAGGTATCAAGAGACCCAGTACTTC.

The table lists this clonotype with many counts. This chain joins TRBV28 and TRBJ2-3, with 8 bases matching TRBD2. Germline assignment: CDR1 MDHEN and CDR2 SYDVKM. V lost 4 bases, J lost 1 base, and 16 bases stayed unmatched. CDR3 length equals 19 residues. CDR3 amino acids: CASSSPGLAGPRGTDTQYF. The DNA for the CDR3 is TGTGCCAGCAGTTCCCCGGGTCTAGCGGGCCCCAGGGGCACAGATACGCAGTATTTT.